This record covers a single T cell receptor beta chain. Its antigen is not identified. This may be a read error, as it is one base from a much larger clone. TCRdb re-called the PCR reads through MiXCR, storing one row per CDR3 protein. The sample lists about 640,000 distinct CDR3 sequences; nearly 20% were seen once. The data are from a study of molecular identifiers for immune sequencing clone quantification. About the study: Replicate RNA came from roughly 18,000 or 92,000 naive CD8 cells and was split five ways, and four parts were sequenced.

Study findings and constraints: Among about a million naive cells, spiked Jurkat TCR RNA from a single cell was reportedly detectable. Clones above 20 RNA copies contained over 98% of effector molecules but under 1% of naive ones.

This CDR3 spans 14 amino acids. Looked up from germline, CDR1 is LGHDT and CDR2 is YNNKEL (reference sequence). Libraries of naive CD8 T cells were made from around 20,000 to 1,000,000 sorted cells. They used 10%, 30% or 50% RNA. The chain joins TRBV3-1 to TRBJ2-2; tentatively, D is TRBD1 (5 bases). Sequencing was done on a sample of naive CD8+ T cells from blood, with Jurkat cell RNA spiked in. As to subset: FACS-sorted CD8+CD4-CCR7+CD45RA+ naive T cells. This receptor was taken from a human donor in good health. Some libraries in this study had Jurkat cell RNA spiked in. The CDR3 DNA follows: TGTGCCGGCAGCCCCACCCCCAGGGTCGGGGAGCTGTTTTTT. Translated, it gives CAGSPTPRVGELFF.